The T cell receptor (beta chain) under discussion was sequenced for a study of blood T cell repertoires in COVID-19. The CDR3 runs to 16 residues. The germline gives CDR1 SGHRS, CDR2 YFSETQ. V dropped 2 bases and J dropped 2 bases, with 13 bases sitting between them. Original data processing: For nucleated cells, counts were estimated from reference gene primer amplification. Sequenced by immunoSEQ multiplex PCR; TCRdb stores in-frame clones only, minus some. The DNA gave D and trimming, while V, J and clone size come from that table. Among about 100,000 clones listed, just under 80% were seen once. The rearrangement joins TRBV5-1 to TRBJ2-2; a possible D gene is TRBD2 (7 bases). The TCR was taken from a man aged 65-85 years with active or convalescent COVID-19. Sequenced input: peripheral blood. The CDR3 nucleotides read TGCGCCAGCAGCTTTCTACGGGGGGCCAACACCGGGGAGCTGTTTTTT. It encodes CASSFLRGANTGELFF.